Below are 7 T cell receptor beta chains sequenced from a single sample in a study of blood T cell repertoires in COVID-19. Generated by immunoSEQ multiplex PCR, the TCRdb table keeps only in-frame clones and is missing some. The table includes around 190,000 clones, more than 75% detected once. The sample taken for sequencing was peripheral blood. The receptors come from a woman aged 80 or older with acute or convalescent COVID-19.

J is TRBJ2-5 and V is TRBV7-2; 7 bases agree with TRBD1. Germline trimming cut 0 bases from V and 2 bases from J; bases unmatched to any gene: 3. The CDR3 is made up of 15 amino acids. Germline CDR1 and CDR2: SGHTA and FQGNSA. This CDR3 reads CASSLAGTDQETQYF. The CDR3 bases are TGTGCCAGCAGCTTAGCCGGGACAGATCAAGAGACCCAGTACTTC.

This rearrangement joins TRBV19 to TRBJ1-1, with TRBD1 matching over 7 bases. The CDR3 sequence is 15 residues long. V was pared by 5 bases and J by 1 base, with 7 bases of the junction left unmatched. Germline loops: CDR1 LNHDA, CDR2 SQIVND (reference sequence). The CDR3 DNA reads as TGTGCCAGTAGTGCCTCGGACAGGAAGAACACTGAAGCTTTCTTT. The encoded protein is CASSASDRKNTEAFF.

The chain joins TRBV10-1 to TRBJ1-6; weak D call: TRBD1 (5 bases). The CDR3 consists of 14 residues. The germline V gene encodes CDR1 WNHNN and CDR2 SYGVQD (reference sequence). V lost 8 bases and J 10 bases, leaving 18 bases between the germline ends. CDR3 in DNA: TGCGCCAGCGGGGGGATATACGAAGAATCACCCCTCCACTTT. Its translation is CASGGIYEESPLHF.

This chain links TRBV7-3 with TRBJ1-1; D call uncertain. The CDR3 contains 15 residues. Germline assignment: CDR1 SGHTA and CDR2 FQGTGA. Trimming shortened V by 5 bases and J by 5 bases, and 18 bases separated the two germline ends. CDR3 DNA: TGTGCCAGCAGCCAAACCACTTCGGGGAATACTGAAGCTTTCTTT. This sequence encodes CASSQTTSGNTEAFF.

CDR3 amino acids: CASSLFGMNTEAFF. CDR3 nucleotide sequence: TGTGCCAGCAGCTTGTTCGGGATGAACACTGAAGCTTTCTTT. The gene calls are TRBV7-8 and TRBJ1-1, with unresolved D. Germline-derived CDR1 and CDR2 are SGHVS and FQNEAQ. The V end lost 3 bases, the J end lost 0 bases, and 8 bases lay between the germline ends. The CDR3 loop spans 14 amino acids.

The rearrangement uses TRBV7-2 and TRBJ2-7, with unresolved D. The V and J ends lost 0 bases and 6 bases respectively, with 9 bases between them. CDR1 and CDR2 from the germline V gene are SGHTA and FQGNSA. CDR3 length: 13 residues. The CDR3: CASSLALGSEQYF. In nucleotides, the CDR3 is TGTGCCAGCAGCTTAGCGCTCGGTAGCGAGCAGTACTTC.

The V call is TRBV14, the J call TRBJ2-2, with 8 bases lining up with TRBD1. J lost 6 bases, V lost 4 bases, and 7 bases had no gene match. CDR1 is SGHDN, CDR2 FVKESK, per germline. CDR3 length: 15 residues. CDR3 region: CASSRQQGVAGELFF. CDR3 nucleotide sequence: TGTGCCAGCAGCCGTCAACAGGGGGTGGCCGGGGAGCTGTTTTTT.